This is a list of T cell receptor beta chains from one sample in a study of cytomegalovirus exposure and HLA in healthy donors. Only in-frame clones appear in the TCRdb table, and some are missing; sequencing was by immunoSEQ multiplex PCR. The profile shows around 200,000 clones, approximately 82% of them singletons. Sequenced input: PBMCs. These receptor sequences come from a woman between 45 and 65 years old in good health and CMV-seropositive. Both conserved end residues are part of each CDR3. A D gene is named only where the DNA matches it firmly. The size entry is marked missing in some rows and otherwise reads once, few, many or a size class.

TRBJ1-6,NA,TRBV19,NA,TGTGCCAGTAGTATAGATCAAGCAGGGATGAATTCACCCCTCCACTTT,CASSIDQAGMNSPLHF
TRBJ2-3,TRBD1,TRBV7-3,NA,TGTGCCAGCAGCGCCGCCTCGCAGGGGGCAGATACGCAGTATTTT,CASSAASQGADTQYF
TRBJ1-5,NA,TRBV7-8,NA,TGTGCCAGCAGCCCCCGGCAGGGTAGTCAGCCCCAGCATTTT,CASSPRQGSQPQHF
TRBJ1-4,NA,TRBV5-1,few,TGCGCCAGCAGCTCAACAGGGTCTAATGAAAAACTGTTTTTT,CASSSTGSNEKLFF
TRBJ2-7,TRBD2,TRBV4-3,NA,TGCGCCAGCAGCCAAGATTTACCAGCGGGGTTAACCTACGAGCAGTACTTC,CASSQDLPAGLTYEQYF
TRBJ2-1,NA,TRBV5-1,NA,TGCGCCAGCAGCACAACAACGGGTGAGCAGTTCTTC,CASSTTTGEQFF
TRBJ1-2,TRBD1,TRBV4-3,NA,TGCGCCAGCAGCCAAGACCCGGTGGACAGGCGCTACTATGGCTACACCTTC,CASSQDPVDRRYYGYTF
TRBJ2-5,NA,TRBV6-6,NA,TGTGCCAGCAGTTACTCGAGTTGGGGGGGCTTTGAGACCCAGTACTTC,CASSYSSWGGFETQYF
TRBJ2-7,TRBD2,TRBV14,NA,TGTGCCAGCAGCCAAGCGGGAGGGGATGGCTACGAGCAGTACTTC,CASSQAGGDGYEQYF
TRBJ2-1,TRBD2,TRBV9,NA,TGTGCCAGCAGCACCGGACTAGCGGGGGGGCACAATGAGCAGTTCTTC,CASSTGLAGGHNEQFF
TRBJ1-5,TRBD1,TRBV11-2,NA,TGTGCCAGCAGCTTAGAGGGACAGGCCAGCAATCAGCCCCAGCATTTT,CASSLEGQASNQPQHF
TRBJ2-1,TRBD2,TRBV7-8,NA,TGTGCCAGCAGCTTATTAAGGGACTACTCCTACAATGAGCAGTTCTTC,CASSLLRDYSYNEQFF
TRBJ1-4,TRBD1,TRBV2,few,TGTGCCAGCCACGCAGGAGGGGGCTCTGAAAAACTGTTTTTT,CASHAGGGSEKLFF
TRBJ1-2,TRBD1,TRBV29-1,NA,TGCAGCTCCCTAAGGGAACAGGGGGGAAGCGGCTACACCTTC,CSSLREQGGSGYTF
TRBJ2-5,NA,TRBV9,few,TGTGCCAGCAGCGCCGGCCTCTCAGAGGCGCAGACCCAGTACTTC,CASSAGLSEAQTQYF
TRBJ1-6,NA,TRBV9,NA,TGTGCCAGCAGCGTAATGTCAGGGGAATCACCCCTCCACTTT,CASSVMSGESPLHF
TRBJ1-4,NA,TRBV28,few,TGTGTTGCGGGAATGTGGCAAAAACTGTTTTTT,CVAGMWQKLFF
TRBJ2-7,NA,TRBV11-2,NA,TGTGCCAGCAGCCTAGACCGCTCCTACGAGCAGTACTTC,CASSLDRSYEQYF
TRBJ2-7,NA,TRBV9,NA,TGTGCCAGCAGCGTAGGGGCGGGGTACTCCTACGAGCAGTACTTC,CASSVGAGYSYEQYF
TRBJ1-1,NA,TRBV30,few,TGTGCCTGGAGTCCGCTCCCAGGGGCGCGAGAAAGGACTGAAGCTTTCTTT,CAWSPLPGARERTEAFF
TRBJ2-2,TRBD1,TRBV7-6,NA,TGTGCCAGCAGCTTGGACAGGGAGGCGGACGGGGAGCTGTTTTTT,CASSLDREADGELFF
TRBJ1-2,NA,TRBV6-5,NA,TGTGCCAGCAGTACGGGAACTAACTATGGCTACACCTTC,CASSTGTNYGYTF
TRBJ2-2,TRBD1,TRBV19,NA,TGTGCCAGTAGTATGGCAGGGGGCCTCACCGGGGAGCTGTTTTTT,CASSMAGGLTGELFF
TRBJ1-6,NA,TRBV5-4,few,TGTGCCAGCAGCTTAGCCGGGGTGACCGATAATTCACCCCTCCACTTT,CASSLAGVTDNSPLHF
TRBJ2-5,NA,TRBV2,NA,TGTGCCAGCAAATTCGACACCCAAGAGACCCAGTACTTC,CASKFDTQETQYF
TRBJ1-5,NA,TRBV19,NA,TGTGCCAGTAGTATAGTGGGAGGGGGGGAACATCAGCCCCAGCATTTT,CASSIVGGGEHQPQHF
TRBJ1-2,NA,TRBV28,NA,TGTGCCAGCACCGAGGCGAACTATGGCTACACCTTC,CASTEANYGYTF
TRBJ1-6,TRBD1,TRBV6-5,NA,TGTGCCAGCAGTTACTCGACAGGGGGAAATTCACCCCTCCACTTT,CASSYSTGGNSPLHF
TRBJ1-2,NA,TRBV29-1,NA,TGCAGCGTTGAGACAGACTATGGCTACACCTTC,CSVETDYGYTF
TRBJ1-2,NA,TRBV6-5,NA,TGTGCCAGCAGCCCCGGTGCAGGGTCTGGCTACACCTTC,CASSPGAGSGYTF
TRBJ1-6,TRBD1,TRBV7-2,NA,TGTGCCAGCAGCGATACCGGGACAGGGAATTCACCCCTCCACTTT,CASSDTGTGNSPLHF
TRBJ1-4,TRBD1,TRBV7-9,NA,TGTGCCAGCAGCTCTATCAGGGGGTTTAATGAAAAACTGTTTTTT,CASSSIRGFNEKLFF
TRBJ1-2,TRBD1,TRBV5-5,NA,TGTGCCAGCATCATTAGGGGGCCGGAAGGGTCCTACACCTTC,CASIIRGPEGSYTF
TRBJ1-2,NA,TRBV2,NA,TGTGCCAGCACGCATGGCCTTAACTATGGCTACACCTTC,CASTHGLNYGYTF
TRBJ2-1,TRBD1,TRBV30,NA,TGTGCCTGGAGTGACACCAGGGGGCTCAAGTACAATGAGCAGTTCTTC,CAWSDTRGLKYNEQFF
TRBJ1-4,TRBD1,TRBV10-3,NA,TGTGCCATCAGTGATGTAGGGGGCTGGGGAACTAATGAAAAACTGTTTTTT,CAISDVGGWGTNEKLFF
TRBJ2-7,NA,TRBV5-1,NA,TGCGCCAGCAGCTCGGACATTTCCTACGAGCAGTACTTC,CASSSDISYEQYF
TRBJ2-1,TRBD1,TRBV19,NA,TGTGCCAGTAGTATAGGACAGGGGGTATGGAATGAGCAGTTCTTC,CASSIGQGVWNEQFF
TRBJ1-5,NA,TRBV27,once,TGTGCCAGCAGTGATAGGGGATTTGGCCAGCCCCAGCATTTT,CASSDRGFGQPQHF
TRBJ1-2,NA,TRBV19,NA,TGTGCCAGTACGGCGGGGAACGATGGCTACACCTTC,CASTAGNDGYTF
TRBJ1-4,TRBD1,TRBV4-2,NA,TGTGCCAGCAGTGCCTTGGTGACAGGGGCTGAAAAACTGTTTTTT,CASSALVTGAEKLFF
TRBJ2-7,NA,TRBV5-1,NA,TGCGCCAGCAGCTTGGCCGACCTCAGGGGGCAGTACTTC,CASSLADLRGQYF
TRBJ1-3,NA,TRBV7-9,NA,TGTGCCAGCCCTTACGGCTCTGGAAACACCATATATTTT,CASPYGSGNTIYF
TRBJ1-3,TRBD1,TRBV6-6,NA,TGTGCCAGCAGGAAGCTGACAGGGGGCTCTGGAAACACCATATATTTT,CASRKLTGGSGNTIYF
TRBJ1-5,TRBD1,TRBV2,NA,TGTGCCAGCAGCTGGACAGGGTCGGGCGGTCAGCCCCAGCATTTT,CASSWTGSGGQPQHF
TRBJ1-5,NA,TRBV4-2,NA,TGTGCCAGCAGCCAAGAACGTCGGCAGGAAGGCAATCAGCCCCAGCATTTT,CASSQERRQEGNQPQHF
TRBJ1-5,NA,TRBV27,NA,TGTGCCAGCAGTTCCTCCCGGGGGACCCGCGTGGGTAATCAGCCCCAGCATTTT,CASSSSRGTRVGNQPQHF
TRBJ1-2,NA,TRBV5-8,NA,TGTGCCAGCAGCTTGGAGTCCCGGGACTTCTATGGCTACACCTTC,CASSLESRDFYGYTF
TRBJ1-2,TRBD1,TRBV2,once,TGTGCCAGCAGCTCGGACAGGGCAAACTATGGCTACACCTTC,CASSSDRANYGYTF
TRBJ1-1,NA,TRBV6-1,NA,TGTGCCAGCAGCTCCCTTCGGGGGGCGCTGACTGAAGCTTTCTTT,CASSSLRGALTEAFF
TRBJ1-2,NA,TRBV28,NA,TGTGCCAGCAGTTTAGGTCGGGCTAACTATGGCTACACCTTC,CASSLGRANYGYTF